This record covers a single T cell receptor (beta chain). The CDR3 loop spans 13 amino acids. Germline V gene data show CDR1 as LNHDA and CDR2 as SQIVND (reference sequence). V dropped 5 bases and J dropped 2 bases, with 8 bases sitting between them. Unique molecular identifiers were used in preparing the TCRbeta library. TCRdb redid the calling of the PCR reads with MiXCR, one entry per CDR3 protein. This table holds about 980,000 distinct CDR3 sequences, about 31% found once. This entry belongs to a study of T-cell reconstitution after alpha-beta-depleted transplantation in children. The V and J genes are TRBV19 and TRBJ2-3; tentative D call: TRBD1 (5 bases). The clonotype was recovered from a boy in the first two years of life who had a stem cell transplant for SCID, so the T cells may come from the graft donor. The starting material was PBMCs, mostly from graft donor cells, obtained 360 days after TCRalphabeta/CD19-depleted stem cell transplant. CDR3 DNA: TGTGCCAGTAGTGGGGCAGTCACAGATACGCAGTATTTT. Protein product: CASSGAVTDTQYF.